A single sample gave rise to the 9 T cell receptor beta chains below, sequenced in a study of response to subunit inactivated influenza vaccine (dated by TCRdb to the late 2010s). The library was generated by RT-PCR. Sequencing took place on an Illumina HiSeq 2500. TCRdb reprocessed the public reads (quality trimming at Q25 with fastp, clone calling with MiXCR) and kept in-frame beta chains. Every CDR3 protein is listed once, alongside the most common genes and DNA of its rows. The sample table holds about 310,000 distinct CDR3 sequences, of which 20% to 25% were seen once. The ten largest clones capture under 13% of the sample. This sample comprised PBMCs from blood, obtained less than 22 months after vaccination. The source is a man between 50 and 69 years old who received an inactivated influenza vaccine. Donor details come from another sample of the same person, matched by shared clones.

The chain is built from TRBV7-9 and TRBJ2-5; D is unresolved. The CDR3 loop spans 14 amino acids. The germline V gene encodes CDR1 SEHNR and CDR2 FQNEAQ (reference sequence). V was clipped by 1 base and J by 3 bases, with 9 bases between them. The CDR3 loop is CASSLVKGKETQYF. CDR3 sequence (DNA): TGTGCCAGCAGCTTAGTAAAGGGAAAAGAGACCCAGTACTTC.

This clonotype was seen a few times. The genes are TRBV2 and TRBJ2-7; unclear D gene. CDR3 length: 11 amino acids. The V end lost 5 bases, the J end lost 3 bases, and 5 bases lay between the germline ends. In germline, CDR1 is SNHLY, CDR2 FYNNEI. The CDR3 sequence: CASSYIYEQYF. DNA for the CDR3: TGTGCCAGCAGTTACATCTACGAGCAGTACTTC. The variable domain in full, with the rest retrieved from reference TRBV2 and TRBJ2-7, is EPEVTQTPSHQVTQMGQEVILRCVPISNHLYFYWYRQILGQKVEFLVSFYNNEISEKSEIFDDQFSVERPDGSNFTLKIRSTKLEDSAMYFCASSYIYEQYFGPGTRLTVT.

This clonotype was counted only a few times. The chain employs TRBV4-3 and TRBJ1-1, with D hard to call. Trimming cost V 0 bases and J 6 bases, with 14 bases left between them. Looked up from germline, CDR1 is LGHNA and CDR2 is YSLEER. This CDR3 is 15 amino acids long. DNA of the CDR3: TGCGCCAGCAGCCAAGATGGTGTCCCACCCGCTGAAGCTTTCTTT. It encodes CASSQDGVPPAEAFF.

This clonotype came up a few times. The chain uses TRBV12-3 or TRBV12-4 and TRBJ2-7; 8 nucleotides agree with TRBD1. The ends lost 5 bases at V and 2 bases at J; junction bases unmatched: 5. This CDR3 comprises 14 residues. Written as DNA, the CDR3 is TGTGCCAGCAGTATGCAGGGGGCAACCTACGAGCAGTACTTC. Translation: CASSMQGATYEQYF.

The CDR3 DNA reads TGTGCCAGCAGTTTAAAGGGGACCCTTCAGGGAAACATTCAGTACTTC. Amino acid sequence: CASSLKGTLQGNIQYF. This chain links TRBV12-3 or TRBV12-4 with TRBJ2-4; D is perhaps TRBD1 or TRBD2 (5 bases each). CDR3 length: 16 residues. V shed 2 bases and J shed 6 bases, with 17 bases lying between them.

The gene calls are TRBV5-1 and TRBJ1-3, with unresolved D. V was cut by 2 bases and J by 4 bases, with 19 bases left in between. The CDR3 contains 17 residues. The germline gives CDR1 SGHRS, CDR2 YFSETQ. The CDR3 sequence: CASSFAPGGGPGNTIYF. The CDR3 DNA is TGCGCCAGCAGCTTCGCCCCGGGCGGCGGGCCCGGAAACACCATATATTTT. Full variable domain (remainder filled in from reference TRBV5-1 and TRBJ1-3): KAGVTQTPRYLIKTRGQQVTLSCSPISGHRSVSWYQQTPGQGLQFLFEYFSETQRNKGNFPGRFSGRQFSNSRSEMNVSTLELGDSALYLCASSFAPGGGPGNTIYFGEGSWLTVV.

The V call is TRBV28, the J call TRBJ2-6, with D perhaps TRBD1 or TRBD2 (5 bases each). Germline V lookup: CDR1 MDHEN, CDR2 SYDVKM. Trimming cost V 8 bases and J 0 bases, with 17 bases left between them. The CDR3 is made up of 17 amino acids. Here the CDR3 DNA reads TGTGCCAGCTCAAGGGACCTATATAGCTCTGGGGCCAACGTCCTGACTTTC. It codes for CASSRDLYSSGANVLTF.

This clonotype has at least ten counts. The gene calls are TRBV7-8 and TRBJ1-2, with TRBD1 matching over 11 bases. Trimming at V came to 1 base and at J to 1 base, leaving 2 bases not matched to a gene. The V gene's germline CDR1 is SGHVS and CDR2 FQNEAQ. This CDR3 contains 16 residues. Here the CDR3 reads CASSLGTGGFNYGYTF. The CDR3 region has the DNA TGTGCCAGCAGCTTAGGGACAGGGGGCTTTAACTATGGCTACACCTTC.

This clonotype was seen many times. This chain links TRBV29-1 with TRBJ1-2; the D is unclear. The CDR3 spans 13 residues. With 0 bases removed from V and 7 bases from J, the gap between germline ends came to 12 bases. The V gene's germline CDR1 is SQVTM and CDR2 ANQGSEA. The CDR3 bases are TGCAGCGTTGAAGACAGTCCTTCGCTTGGCTACACCTTC. Its protein product is CSVEDSPSLGYTF.